This paragraph reports one T cell receptor (beta chain). This sample is part of a study of blood T cell repertoires in COVID-19. About the research overall: COVID-19 samples collected from the United States, Italy and Spain covered acute and convalescent phases. From T cells, B-cell-depleted T cells, or PBMCs came the material, which was cDNA or gDNA.

How the authors handled the data: For nucleated cells, counts were estimated from reference gene primer amplification. Clones were sequenced by immunoSEQ multiplex PCR, and TCRdb holds only the in-frame ones, with some missing. The V and J calls and clone size come from that table; D and trimming were worked out from the DNA. The sample consists of approximately 85,000 clones, around 90% of them appearing once. The V end was cut by 0 bases, the J end by 1 base, with 6 bases between. CDR1 and CDR2 from the germline V gene are ENHRY and SYGVKD. The CDR3 length is 14 residues. The TCR comes from a woman of 80 years or more with active or convalescent COVID-19. Sample: peripheral blood. This chain joins TRBV10-3 and TRBJ2-5; a possible D gene is TRBD1 (5 bases). The CDR3 DNA reads TGTGCCATCAGTGAGTCAGGGGCCCAAGAGACCCAGTACTTC. As protein: CAISESGAQETQYF.